This T cell receptor beta chain was identified in a study of blood T cell repertoires in COVID-19. The V gene lost 3 bases and the J gene lost 0 bases, with 14 bases spanning the gap. Germline CDR1 reads KGHSH; CDR2 reads LQKENI. The CDR3 is made up of 17 amino acids. The method was immunoSEQ multiplex PCR; TCRdb's version includes in-frame clones alone and lacks a portion of them. The data hold tens of thousands of clones, with approximately 85% observed a single time. The clonotype comes from a human donor in a cohort sampled during active COVID-19. The V and J genes are TRBV18 and TRBJ2-2, with D possibly being TRBD2 (6 bases). The sample consisted of peripheral blood. The CDR3 spells CASSPDPVAANTGELFF. In DNA form, the CDR3 reads TGTGCCAGCTCACCCGACCCTGTAGCGGCGAACACCGGGGAGCTGTTTTTT. Using reference TRBV18 and TRBJ2-2 for the parts outside the CDR3, the full variable domain is NAGVMQNPRHLVRRRGQEARLRCSPMKGHSHVYWYRQLPEEGLKFMVYLQKENIIDESGMPKERFSAEFPKEGPSILRIQQVVRGDSAAYFCASSPDPVAANTGELFFGEGSRLTVL.